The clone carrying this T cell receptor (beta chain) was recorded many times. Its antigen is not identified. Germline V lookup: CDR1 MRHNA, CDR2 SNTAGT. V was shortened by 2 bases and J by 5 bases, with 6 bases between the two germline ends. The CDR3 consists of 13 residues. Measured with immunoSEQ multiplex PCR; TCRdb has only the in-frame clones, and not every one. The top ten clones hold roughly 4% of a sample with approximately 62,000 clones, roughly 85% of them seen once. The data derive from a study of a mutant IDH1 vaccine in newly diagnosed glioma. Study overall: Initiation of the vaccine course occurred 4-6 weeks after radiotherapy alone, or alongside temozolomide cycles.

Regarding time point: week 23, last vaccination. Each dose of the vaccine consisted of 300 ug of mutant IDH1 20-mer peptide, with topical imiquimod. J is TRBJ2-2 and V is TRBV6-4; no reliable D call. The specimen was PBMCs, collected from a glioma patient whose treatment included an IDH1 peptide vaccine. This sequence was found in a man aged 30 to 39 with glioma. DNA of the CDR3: TGTGCCAGCAGTGACGCGGAAACCGGGGAGCTGTTTTTT. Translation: CASSDAETGELFF.